These 25 T cell receptor beta chains were all obtained from the same sample, sequenced in a study of beta chain features in type 1 diabetes. General observations from the study: Type 1 diabetes patients had TCRB CDR3s that were shorter (moderately but significantly so) in all four CD4+ subsets.

Their specific antigens are unknown. Expressed TCRB transcripts were sequenced because the entire RNA isolate underwent reverse transcription. TCRdb's copy holds only in-frame clones and misses some; the assay was immunoSEQ multiplex PCR. Of 680,000 or so clones detected, roughly an eighth appear once; the ten largest clones hold less than 0.025%. The sequenced material came from naive CD4+ T cells from blood. Receptors were obtained from a man aged 18-30 years with type 1 diabetes.

The rearrangement joins TRBV2 to TRBJ2-5, with a weak D call TRBD1 (6 bases). The CDR3 length is 19 residues. Trimming pared 6 bases from V and 5 bases from J, leaving 31 bases between. Germline CDR1 reads SNHLY; CDR2 reads FYNNEI. The DNA for the CDR3 is TGTGCCAGCAGGCCCGGCGGGCGAACAGGGAAGGTTTCTTTGGAGACCCAGTACTTC. Its protein product is CASRPGGRTGKVSLETQYF. Using reference TRBV2 and TRBJ2-5 for the parts outside the CDR3, the full variable domain is EPEVTQTPSHQVTQMGQEVILRCVPISNHLYFYWYRQILGQKVEFLVSFYNNEISEKSEIFDDQFSVERPDGSNFTLKIRSTKLEDSAMYFCASRPGGRTGKVSLETQYFGPGTRLLVL.

The V call is TRBV7-6, the J call TRBJ1-5; D is ambiguous. CDR1 is SGHVS, CDR2 FNYEAQ, per germline. Trimming took off 4 bases at V and 1 base at J, with 5 bases between the two ends. CDR3 length: 13 residues. CDR3 bases: TGTGCCAGCAGCTCCGACAGCAATCAGCCCCAGCATTTT. Its translation: CASSSDSNQPQHF.

The chain links TRBV30 to TRBJ2-7, with TRBD1 as a possible D gene (5 bases). Germline V gene lookup returns CDR1 GTSNPN and CDR2 SVGIG (reference sequence). Trimming took off 0 bases at V and 4 bases at J, with 13 bases between the two ends. This CDR3 is 14 amino acids long. This CDR3 is CAWSVSQGRYEQYF. The CDR3 DNA is TGTGCCTGGAGTGTAAGTCAGGGAAGGTACGAGCAGTACTTC.

This clone was seen more than once but under ten times. V gene TRBV29-1 combines with J gene TRBJ2-7; D might be TRBD1 (5 bases). Germline values: CDR1 SQVTM, CDR2 ANQGSEA. V was shortened by 1 base and J by 3 bases, with 7 bases between the two germline ends. The CDR3 is 12 amino acids. The CDR3 DNA reads as TGCAGCGTTGAAGGGGGCGGCTACGAGCAGTACTTC. Protein: CSVEGGGYEQYF.

V usage is TRBV27 and J usage is TRBJ1-1; D is uncertain. The V end was cut by 3 bases, the J end by 5 bases, with 13 bases between. CDR1 MNHEY and CDR2 SMNVEV come from the germline V gene (reference sequence). CDR3 length equals 14 residues. The CDR3 DNA sequence: TGTGCCAGCAGTTTCCACGAACCGGGGACTGAAGCTTTCTTT. Residues: CASSFHEPGTEAFF.

This chain uses TRBV7-9 with TRBJ1-1; 8 positions match TRBD1. The CDR3 is 16 amino acids. V was clipped by 1 base and J by 1 base; unmatched bases: 5. CDR1 is SEHNR, CDR2 FQNEAQ, per germline (reference sequence). CDR3 protein: CASSLGDRLSNTEAFF. In DNA, the CDR3 is TGTGCCAGCAGCTTAGGGGACAGGCTATCGAACACTGAAGCTTTCTTT.

This clone was detected a few times. This chain connects TRBV6-5 to TRBJ2-1; 10 bases agree with TRBD2. CDR1 MNHEY and CDR2 SVGAGI come from the germline V gene. J was trimmed by 2 bases and V by 5 bases; bases with no gene match: 3. The CDR3 loop spans 15 amino acids. The CDR3 region is CASSLSGGPYNEQFF. In nucleotides, the CDR3 is TGTGCCAGCAGTCTTAGCGGGGGGCCCTACAATGAGCAGTTCTTC.

This clone turned up a few times. This CDR3 reads CASSQTPDLGNYGYTF. The CDR3, as DNA: TGCGCCAGCAGCCAAACCCCGGACCTCGGCAACTATGGCTACACCTTC. The gene calls are TRBV4-1 and TRBJ1-2, with D uncertain. The CDR3 runs to 16 residues. Germline loops: CDR1 MGHRA, CDR2 YSYEKL. The germline V and J ends were trimmed by 2 bases and 2 bases, with 15 bases remaining between them.

J is TRBJ1-1 and V is TRBV18, with a weak D call TRBD1 (5 bases). Germline CDR1 reads KGHSH; CDR2 reads LQKENI. CDR3 length equals 13 residues. V was trimmed by 2 bases and J by 10 bases, leaving 14 bases between them. The CDR3 loop is CASSPERGEGAFF. CDR3 DNA sequence: TGTGCCAGCTCACCAGAGAGGGGAGAAGGAGCTTTCTTT.

The table lists this clone with a few counts. The chain is built from TRBV15 and TRBJ2-3, with D tentatively TRBD2 (7 bases). V was pared by 2 bases and J by 1 base, with 13 bases between. This CDR3 region has 16 residues. The germline V gene has CDR1 LNHNV and CDR2 YYDKDF (reference sequence). The CDR3 DNA is TGTGCCACCAGCAGACCTGCGGGGGCGGGCACAGATACGCAGTATTTT. Translating it yields CATSRPAGAGTDTQYF.

V usage is TRBV5-6 and J usage is TRBJ2-1; D ambiguous. This CDR3 region has 14 residues. Germline V gene data show CDR1 as SGHDT and CDR2 as YYEEEE. V was cut by 2 bases and J by 10 bases, with 16 bases left in between. CDR3 sequence: CASSFDYDVEEQFF. CDR3 nucleotide sequence: TGTGCCAGCAGCTTCGATTATGACGTGGAAGAGCAGTTCTTC.

This clone was counted between two and nine times. The chain links TRBV6-1 to TRBJ2-3; 9 nucleotides agree with TRBD1. CDR3 size: 17 residues. Germline CDR1 MNHNS, CDR2 SASEGT. V trimming: 1 base; J trimming: 5 bases; junction bases outside the gene matches: 10. The CDR3 DNA follows: TGTGCCAGCAGTGAAGTATGGGACAGGGTTACTCTAGATACGCAGTATTTT. Protein sequence: CASSEVWDRVTLDTQYF.

This clone was seen a handful of times. The V call is TRBV6-1, the J call TRBJ1-5, with TRBD1 identical over 7 bases. V gave up 5 bases and J gave up 5 bases; unmatched junction bases: 9. Germline V gives CDR1 MNHNS, CDR2 SASEGT. CDR3 length: 15 amino acids. In DNA form, the CDR3 reads TGTGCCAGCAGTTTGATGACAGGGACGGATCAGCCCCAGCATTTT. This gives the protein CASSLMTGTDQPQHF.

For the CDR3, the DNA is TGTGCCAGCAGCGTAGAGGCTGACGGAAACACCATATATTTT. Translation: CASSVEADGNTIYF. The chain joins TRBV9 to TRBJ1-3, with unresolved D. The ends were cut back, 0 bases at V and 4 bases at J, with 8 bases in the middle. Germline CDR1 SGDLS, CDR2 YYNGEE. CDR3 length: 14 amino acids.

This chain links TRBV29-1 with TRBJ2-1, with D tentatively TRBD2 (6 bases). This CDR3 contains 11 residues. Trimming stripped 8 bases from V and 9 bases from J, with 14 bases between. Germline CDR1 reads SQVTM; CDR2 reads ANQGSEA. CDR3 nucleotides: TGCAGCCTTGGGGACGGGGGTGAGCAGTTCTTC. This translates into CSLGDGGEQFF.

This clone was detected a few times. The gene calls are TRBV29-1 and TRBJ1-2; D uncertain. V was cut by 7 bases and J by 8 bases, with 20 bases left in between. This CDR3 contains 13 residues. Germline CDR1 reads SQVTM; CDR2 reads ANQGSEA. The CDR3 DNA follows: TGCAGCGGGGGAGAGTTGGGCAAAAGGGGCTACACCTTC. It is translated as CSGGELGKRGYTF.

V and J are TRBV15 and TRBJ2-1, with 7 positions matching TRBD1. Germline V gives CDR1 LNHNV, CDR2 YYDKDF (reference sequence). CDR3 length: 18 residues. Trimming cost V 7 bases and J 0 bases; bases outside gene matches: 15. The CDR3 sequence is CATTHVPFSGGSYNEQFF. The CDR3 DNA is TGTGCCACCACCCACGTCCCTTTTTCAGGGGGCTCCTACAATGAGCAGTTCTTC.

The chain employs TRBV10-3 and TRBJ2-3; TRBD1 aligns across 10 bases. V gave up 0 bases and J gave up 3 bases; unmatched junction bases: 3. Germline values: CDR1 ENHRY, CDR2 SYGVKD. CDR3 length: 16 residues. DNA for the CDR3: TGTGCCATCAGTGAGTCGGCGGGACAGGGGACAGATACGCAGTATTTT. This sequence encodes CAISESAGQGTDTQYF.

This clone showed up just once. This sequence joins TRBV10-3 and TRBJ2-7; D might be TRBD1 (6 bases). V was pared by 2 bases and J by 2 bases, with 10 bases between. The CDR3 is made up of 14 amino acids. Germline V gene data show CDR1 as ENHRY and CDR2 as SYGVKD. The CDR3 sequence: CAISEQGPTYEQYF. The CDR3 DNA reads TGTGCCATCAGTGAGCAGGGGCCGACCTACGAGCAGTACTTC.

The rearrangement links TRBV7-8 to TRBJ2-2, with TRBD1 matching 8 bases. V lost 6 bases, J lost 4 bases, and 7 bases stayed unmatched. CDR3 length: 15 residues. Germline-derived CDR1 and CDR2 are SGHVS and FQNEAQ. Written as DNA, the CDR3 is TGTGCCAGCAGTCCCCCGACAGGGGTCACCGGGGAGCTGTTTTTT. This translates into CASSPPTGVTGELFF.

This clone was observed a handful of times. V gene TRBV5-6 combines with J gene TRBJ1-3; D is uncertain. The CDR3 loop spans 15 amino acids. Trimming pared 0 bases from V and 2 bases from J, leaving 9 bases between. Germline V gene sequence: CDR1 SGHDT, CDR2 YYEEEE. CDR3 coding DNA: TGTGCCAGCAGCTTGGCGCGGTTCCCTGGAAACACCATATATTTT. This gives the protein CASSLARFPGNTIYF.

V usage is TRBV28 and J usage is TRBJ2-1; 9 bases agree with TRBD1. V shed 8 bases, J shed 8 bases, and the junction held 19 bases outside the gene matches. CDR3 length: 17 residues. The germline gives CDR1 MDHEN, CDR2 SYDVKM. Here the CDR3 reads CASLANLGTGKLHEQFF. As DNA, the CDR3 is TGTGCCAGCCTAGCCAACCTGGGGACAGGGAAACTCCATGAGCAGTTCTTC.

This clone was recorded a few times. In DNA form, the CDR3 reads TGTGCCAGCAGCTTAGTGGGGGGGAATTCACCCCTCCACTTT. It encodes CASSLVGGNSPLHF. The V call is TRBV7-6, the J call TRBJ1-6, with TRBD1 as a possible D gene (5 bases). Between the trimmed V and J ends, which lost 1 base and 7 bases, there was a span of 8 bases. Looked up from germline, CDR1 is SGHVS and CDR2 is FNYEAQ. This CDR3 is 14 amino acids long.

V and J are TRBV4-1 and TRBJ2-1, with D possibly TRBD2 on 6 matching bases. The V gene lost 0 bases and the J gene lost 7 bases, with 19 bases spanning the gap. This CDR3 is 17 amino acids long. CDR1 MGHRA and CDR2 YSYEKL come from the germline V gene. The CDR3 sequence: CASSQDRGNMAPNEQFF. CDR3 sequence (DNA): TGCGCCAGCAGCCAAGATCGGGGGAATATGGCCCCGAATGAGCAGTTCTTC.

The chain combines TRBV6-1 with TRBJ2-7; possibly TRBD1 or TRBD2 for D (5 bases each). Trimming took off 8 bases at V and 2 bases at J, with 16 bases between the two ends. The CDR3 loop spans 14 amino acids. Germline-derived CDR1 and CDR2 are MNHNS and SASEGT. The CDR3 protein is CASSPAQGPYEQYF. In DNA form, the CDR3 reads TGTGCCAGCTCTCCCGCGCAGGGACCCTACGAGCAGTACTTC.